Each of the 14 T cell receptor beta chains below was sequenced from the same sample in a study of blood T cells in healthy people across ages. Using a J-beta primer mix together with a sample-barcoded 5' primer, a second PCR was run for about 7 to 12 cycles. A single record per CDR3 protein comes from TCRdb applying MiXCR to the 5' RACE reads. The sample consists of 780,000 or so distinct CDR3 sequences, about 55% of them appearing once. The sample comprised blood. These receptor sequences come from a man older than 75 in good health.

The V call is TRBV4-1, the J call TRBJ1-6; D is ambiguous. Germline V lookup: CDR1 MGHRA, CDR2 YSYEKL. The CDR3 contains 15 residues. V was cut by 1 base and J by 7 bases, with 11 bases left in between. CDR3 sequence: CASSQVLPINSPLHF. The CDR3 DNA sequence: TGCGCCAGCAGCCAAGTGTTACCGATAAATTCACCCCTCCACTTT.

This clonotype has a single count. The chain has TRBV5-6 and TRBJ2-5; tentatively, D is TRBD1 or TRBD2 (5 bases each). Germline CDR1 SGHDT, CDR2 YYEEEE. V dropped 4 bases and J dropped 3 bases, with 16 bases sitting between them. The CDR3 totals 15 residues. For the CDR3, the DNA is TGTGCCAGCAGCCTCCTCGGGACGGACGAAGAGACCCAGTACTTC. Its protein product is CASSLLGTDEETQYF.

The chain carries TRBV5-1 and TRBJ2-5, with 10 positions matching TRBD2. Germline V gene sequence: CDR1 SGHRS, CDR2 YFSETQ. Trimming took 3 bases from V and 2 from J; bases not matched to a gene: 4. The CDR3 totals 15 residues. DNA of the CDR3: TGCGCCAGCAGCTCTCAGGGACTAGCGCAAGAGACCCAGTACTTC. It codes for CASSSQGLAQETQYF.

The V and J genes are TRBV27 and TRBJ1-2; 7 bases agree with TRBD1. With V trimmed by 7 bases and J by 2 bases, 7 bases remained unmatched. The germline V gene encodes CDR1 MNHEY and CDR2 SMNVEV (reference sequence). The CDR3 has 14 residues. The CDR3 DNA is TGTGCCAGCACCCTGGGACAGACCAACTATGGCTACACCTTC. Amino acid sequence: CASTLGQTNYGYTF.

The V and J genes are TRBV5-1 and TRBJ1-2; 9 bases align to TRBD1. V lost 7 bases to trimming and J lost 0 bases; unmatched junction nucleotides: 10. Germline lookup yields CDR1 SGHRS and CDR2 YFSETQ. The CDR3 extends over 16 amino acids. In nucleotides, the CDR3 is TGCGCCAGCGGCGCCGGGACAGGGATGGCTAACTATGGCTACACCTTC. Translation: CASGAGTGMANYGYTF.

In the case of this clonotype: Mismatch with germline at one junction end may stem from a read error. This rearrangement joins TRBV6-1 to TRBJ2-3, with D unresolved. Germline V gene lookup returns CDR1 MNHNS and CDR2 SASEGT. The CDR3 covers 13 residues. The CDR3: CASSEGPGRYAYF. The CDR3 bases are TGTGCCAGCAGCGAAGGTCCGGGCAGATACGCGTATTTT.

This rearrangement joins TRBV2 to TRBJ1-4; D remains unclear. CDR1 is SNHLY and CDR2 is FYNNEI in the germline V gene. This CDR3 region has 15 residues. Trimming shortened V by 7 bases and J by 0 bases, and 12 bases separated the two germline ends. The CDR3 here is CASNVGISTNEKLFF. In DNA, the CDR3 is TGTGCCAGCAACGTGGGGATCTCAACTAATGAAAAACTGTTTTTT.

V and J are TRBV4-2 and TRBJ2-1; D ambiguous. Germline values: CDR1 LGHNA, CDR2 YNFKEQ. The V end was cut by 6 bases, the J end by 6 bases, with 18 bases between. CDR3 length equals 15 residues. CDR3 in DNA: TGTGCCAGCAGGCGGTGGGCGGAGAATCTCAATGAGCAGTTCTTC. Residues: CASRRWAENLNEQFF.

The chain has TRBV29-1 and TRBJ2-1; D uncertain. CDR3 size: 15 residues. The V and J ends lost 7 bases and 2 bases respectively, with 18 bases between them. Per germline, CDR1 SQVTM and CDR2 ANQGSEA. DNA of the CDR3: TGCAGCGCTACCGGACGGCTAATACCCTACAATGAGCAGTTCTTC. Translating it yields CSATGRLIPYNEQFF.

The V gene is TRBV7-6, the J gene TRBJ2-2; unclear D gene. Germline CDR1 and CDR2: SGHVS and FNYEAQ. The V gene lost 4 bases and the J gene lost 5 bases, with 14 bases spanning the gap. The CDR3 has 15 residues. The CDR3 region is CASSSGRSRTGELFF. DNA for the CDR3: TGTGCCAGCAGCTCGGGCAGGAGCCGAACCGGGGAGCTGTTTTTT.

The V gene is TRBV6-5, the J gene TRBJ1-2; 7 nucleotides line up with TRBD1. The CDR3 runs 14 residues. Losses at the gene ends were 6 bases for V and 2 bases for J; bases not matched to a gene: 6. Germline V gene data show CDR1 as MNHEY and CDR2 as SVGAGI. CDR3 sequence (DNA): TGTGCCAGCAGACCCGGACAGGCCAACTATGGCTACACCTTC. Translated, it gives CASRPGQANYGYTF.

This chain links TRBV4-1 with TRBJ2-4; D gene unclear. The CDR3 is 17 amino acids. V was trimmed by 2 bases and J by 0 bases, leaving 14 bases between them. Germline CDR1 is MGHRA and CDR2 is YSYEKL. This CDR3 reads CASSQIVGFLAKNIQYF. CDR3 nucleotides: TGCGCCAGCAGCCAAATAGTAGGGTTTCTAGCCAAAAACATTCAGTACTTC.

This clonotype was detected once. V is TRBV5-1 and J is TRBJ2-1; the D is unclear. CDR1 is SGHRS and CDR2 is YFSETQ in the germline V gene. The CDR3 extends over 14 amino acids. Trimming left V 4 bases short and J 4 bases short, with 12 bases between. As DNA, the CDR3 is TGCGCCAGCAGCCCCCGGGCTCCTTACAATGAGCAGTTCTTC. As protein: CASSPRAPYNEQFF.

V usage is TRBV10-2 and J usage is TRBJ2-1; TRBD1 agrees at 8 bases. The CDR3 covers 14 residues. Germline V gene data show CDR1 as WSHSY and CDR2 as SAAADI. V trimming: 8 bases; J trimming: 7 bases; junction bases outside the gene matches: 10. The CDR3 DNA reads TGCGCCAGCTCGGGGCAGGGGGCGCGAAATGAGCAGTTCTTC. This codes for CASSGQGARNEQFF.